This T cell receptor beta chain originates from a study of tumor T cells in aggressive B-cell lymphoma (dated by TCRdb to between 2016 and 2019). As for this clone: Its target antigen remains unknown. The input lacks base qualities; no much larger clone sits a single base away.

V trim: 4 bases; J trim: 8 bases; unmatched bases: 4. CDR1 and CDR2 are read off the germline V gene as MDHEN and SYDVKM. From the cysteine through the phenylalanine, the CDR3 covers 13 amino acids. The CDR3 DNA has 39 bases and is translated from base 1. Library preparation employed the immunoSEQ multiplex PCR assay. The clones in this table, taken by TCRdb from immuneACCESS, are in-frame only. Not every clone is retained; where verified, under half of the shortfall comes from an unresolved V gene, and the cause of the rest is unknown. In all, the sample holds 5,500 to 7,000 clones, and over 70% of those were seen once. 6.5% to 9% of the sample lies in the top ten.

This clonotype originated in an adult with diffuse large B cell lymphoma. Sequences were obtained from tumor tissue. The chain is made from TRBV28 and TRBJ2-1, and TRBD1 aligns with 8 junction nucleotides. The CDR3 protein is CASSSLTGDEQFF. The sequenced DNA: TGTGCCAGCAGTTCCCTGACAGGGGATGAGCAGTTCTTC.